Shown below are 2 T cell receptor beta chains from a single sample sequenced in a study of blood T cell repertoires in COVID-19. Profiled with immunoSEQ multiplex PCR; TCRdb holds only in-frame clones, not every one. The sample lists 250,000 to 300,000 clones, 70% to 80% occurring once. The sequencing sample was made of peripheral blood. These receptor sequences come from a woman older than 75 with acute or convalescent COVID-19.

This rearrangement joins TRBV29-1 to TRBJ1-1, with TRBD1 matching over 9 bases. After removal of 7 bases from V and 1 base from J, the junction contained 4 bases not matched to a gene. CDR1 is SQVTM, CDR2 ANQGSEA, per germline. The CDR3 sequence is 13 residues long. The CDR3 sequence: CSATTGGNTEAFF. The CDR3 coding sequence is TGCAGCGCAACGACAGGGGGGAACACTGAAGCTTTCTTT.

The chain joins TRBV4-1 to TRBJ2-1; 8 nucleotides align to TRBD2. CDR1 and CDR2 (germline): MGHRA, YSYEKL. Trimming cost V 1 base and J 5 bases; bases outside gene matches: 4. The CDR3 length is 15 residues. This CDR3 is CASSQVTSDHNEQFF. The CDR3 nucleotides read TGCGCCAGCAGCCAAGTGACTAGCGATCACAATGAGCAGTTCTTC.